This T cell receptor beta chain was profiled in a study of cytomegalovirus exposure and HLA in healthy donors. CDR1 is MGHRA, CDR2 YSYEKL, per germline. Deletions cut 5 bases from V and 0 bases from J, with 14 bases between. This CDR3 is built from 16 residues. Researchers ran the PCR with 60 Vbeta and 13 Jbeta primers. Profiled with immunoSEQ multiplex PCR; TCRdb holds only in-frame clones, not every one. The sample holds 55,000 to 80,000 clones; over 60% are singletons and the top ten take roughly 23%. This receptor was identified in a man aged 45 to 65 in good health and CMV-seropositive. This sequence joins TRBV4-1 and TRBJ2-1; tentative D call: TRBD2 (7 bases). Material for sequencing was PBMCs. CDR3 sequence (DNA): TGCGCCAGCAGCATTGTAGGGGGGGTCTCCTACAATGAGCAGTTCTTC. Translation: CASSIVGGVSYNEQFF.